These T cell receptor beta chains were read from a single sample in a study of T cell responses to AZD1222 COVID-19 vaccine. The repertoire was sequenced with immunoSEQ multiplex PCR; TCRdb's copy has only in-frame clones and lacks some. The profile covers about 130,000 clones, with around 94% appearing a single time and around 7% taken by the ten largest. Sequences were derived from peripheral blood, sampled on day 0 of AZD1222 vaccination. These TCRs come from an adult in good health. Both conserved end residues are part of each CDR3. A D gene is named only where the DNA matches it firmly. Not every row has a clone size; where given, it reads once, few, many or a size class.

J,size,D,V,DNA,CDR3
TRBJ1-2,-,TRBD1,TRBV10-3,TGTGCCATCAGTGAGGACAGGGGAAGTGGCTACACCTTC,CAISEDRGSGYTF
TRBJ1-1,once,-,TRBV19,TGTGCCAGTAGTATAGGGAACACTGAAGCTTTCTTT,CASSIGNTEAFF
TRBJ1-4,once,-,TRBV2,TGTGCCAGCAGTGAACGCGGGGGGGCGGGAGAAAAACTGTTTTTT,CASSERGGAGEKLFF
TRBJ2-1,few,TRBD2,TRBV10-3,TGTGCCATCAGTACCGGGACTAGCGGGGGCCATTACAATGAGCAGTTCTTC,CAISTGTSGGHYNEQFF
TRBJ2-6,-,-,TRBV7-9,TGTGCCAGCAGCTATTCTGGGGCCAACGTCCTGACTTTC,CASSYSGANVLTF
TRBJ2-3,-,TRBD1,TRBV9,TGTGCCAGCAGCGGATCCCAGACAGGGACAAGCACAGATACGCAGTATTTT,CASSGSQTGTSTDTQYF
TRBJ1-3,-,-,TRBV6-5,TGTGCCAGCAGAGCGGGCCCTGGGGTAAACACCATATATTTT,CASRAGPGVNTIYF
TRBJ2-5,once,-,TRBV18,TGTGCCAGCCGCTATGGACAGGGAGGGCAGGAGACCCAGTACTTC,CASRYGQGGQETQYF
TRBJ1-2,-,TRBD1,TRBV5-5,TGTGCCAGCAGTTCAGACAGGGGGCGCGTATATGGCTACACCTTC,CASSSDRGRVYGYTF
TRBJ2-3,-,-,TRBV11-2,TGTGCCAGCAGCGCGAGCGGAAACAGACATACGCAGTATTTT,CASSASGNRHTQYF
TRBJ2-7,-,-,TRBV6-7,TGTGCCAGCAGTTACTCGAACGAGCAGTACTTC,CASSYSNEQYF
TRBJ2-5,-,-,TRBV7-8,TGTGCCAGCAGAGATTGGGCCCAGGGTGGTGAGACCCAGTACTTC,CASRDWAQGGETQYF
TRBJ1-1,-,-,TRBV19,TGTGCCAGTAGTATAGGGGTTACTGAAGCTTTCTTT,CASSIGVTEAFF
TRBJ2-7,-,TRBD2,TRBV4-2,TGTGCCAGCAGCCAACAACTACTAGCGGACGAGCAGTACTTC,CASSQQLLADEQYF